This T cell receptor (beta chain) is from a study of graft-versus-host responses after intestinal transplantation. Notes on this clone: The antigen remains undetermined.

Sequenced by immunoSEQ multiplex PCR; TCRdb stores in-frame clones only, minus some. The sample includes tens of thousands of clones, roughly nine tenths of them seen just once. Regarding the study as a whole: Early declines in HvG clones that occurred post-transplant were associated with peak circulating GvH clone levels.

The clonotype was recovered from a human donor who received an intestinal transplant. Sample: unstimulated CD8+ T cells sorted from spleen or lymph node cells, taken before intestinal transplant.

DNA of the CDR3: TGTGCCAGCAGCTTAGGGGGGCAGGACGAGCAGTACTTC. Its translation: CASSLGGQDEQYF. J is TRBJ2-7 and V is TRBV7-6; D possibly corresponds to TRBD1 (6 bases). The CDR3 loop spans 13 amino acids. CDR1 and CDR2 (germline): SGHVS, FNYEAQ. The V end lost 1 base, the J end lost 5 bases, and 9 bases lay between the germline ends. The full variable domain, completed using reference TRBV7-6 and TRBJ2-7, is GAGVSQSPRYKVTKRGQDVALRCDPISGHVSLYWYRQALGQGPEFLTYFNYEAQQDKSGLPNDRFSAERPEGSISTLTIQRTEQRDSAMYRCASSLGGQDEQYFGPGTRLTVT.